The rows below give T cell receptor beta chains drawn from one sample of a study of control samples from healthy donors and cancer patients. Sequenced by immunoSEQ multiplex PCR; TCRdb stores in-frame clones only, minus some. The sample has around 100,000 clones; 85% to 90% are singletons. The sequencing input was blood. The receptors originated from a man aged 30 to 45 in good health. The CDR3 runs from the conserved cysteine through the conserved F or W. D genes are given only for firm matches. The size field is filled for only some rows; it gives once, few, many or a size class.

NA,NA,TRBJ1-5,TRBV15,16,CATSRDRGFGNQPQHF,TGTGCCACCAGCAGAGATAGAGGGTTTGGAAATCAGCCCCAGCATTTT
NA,NA,TRBJ2-2,TRBV6-5,15,CASIYGVGNTGELFF,TGTGCCAGCATCTACGGAGTGGGCAACACCGGGGAGCTGTTTTTT
NA,NA,TRBJ1-6,TRBV18,13,CASFKSYNSPLHF,TGTGCCAGCTTTAAGAGCTATAATTCACCCCTCCACTTT
NA,NA,TRBJ1-5,TRBV6-5,13,CASSYKVNQPQHF,TGTGCCAGCAGTTACAAGGTCAATCAGCCCCAGCATTTT
TRBD2,NA,TRBJ2-7,TRBV6-2/TRBV6-3,14,CASSYREGPHEQYF,TGTGCCAGCAGTTACAGGGAGGGCCCTCACGAGCAGTACTTC
TRBD1,NA,TRBJ1-6,TRBV27,14,CASSSGTANSPLHF,TGTGCCAGCAGTTCCGGGACAGCCAATTCACCCCTCCACTTT
NA,NA,TRBJ2-2,TRBV5-6,13,CASSLGASGELFF,TGTGCCAGCAGCTTGGGGGCCAGCGGGGAGCTGTTTTTT
NA,NA,TRBJ1-1,TRBV28,11,CASIRSAEAFF,TGTGCCAGCATTAGGTCGGCTGAAGCTTTCTTT
NA,NA,TRBJ1-1,TRBV19,13,CASSPGRGTEAFF,TGTGCCAGTAGCCCAGGGAGGGGCACTGAAGCTTTCTTT
NA,few,TRBJ1-5,TRBV30,15,CAWSVPAPENRPQHF,TGTGCCTGGAGTGTACCCGCCCCAGAGAATCGGCCCCAGCATTTT
TRBD2,NA,TRBJ2-1,TRBV6-1,19,CASSERRLAGGLDYNEQFF,TGTGCCAGCAGTGAAAGGAGGCTAGCGGGAGGGCTTGATTACAATGAGCAGTTCTTC
NA,NA,TRBJ1-1,TRBV12-3/TRBV12-4,13,CASSFRENTEAFF,TGTGCCAGCAGTTTCCGGGAGAACACTGAAGCTTTCTTT
TRBD2,NA,TRBJ2-7,TRBV7-2,15,CASSYIKGAGGEQYF,TGTGCCAGCAGCTACATAAAAGGAGCGGGAGGGGAGCAGTACTTC
TRBD2,NA,TRBJ2-1,TRBV11-2,17,CASSRRFRAGVDNEQFF,TGTGCCAGCAGCCGCCGGTTTAGAGCGGGAGTTGACAATGAGCAGTTCTTC
TRBD1,NA,TRBJ1-2,TRBV2,14,CASSPGTGGYGYTF,TGTGCCAGCAGTCCCGGGACAGGGGGATATGGCTACACCTTC
TRBD2,NA,TRBJ2-1,TRBV10-3,13,CATGTSGNNEQFF,TGTGCCACTGGGACTAGCGGGAACAATGAGCAGTTCTTC
TRBD1,NA,TRBJ2-4,TRBV5-6,13,CASSTRTGNIQYF,TGTGCCAGCAGCACTAGGACAGGGAACATTCAGTACTTC
NA,NA,TRBJ1-5,TRBV11-2,16,CASSLGTAGSNQPQHF,TGTGCCAGCAGCTTAGGGACAGCGGGTAGCAATCAGCCCCAGCATTTT
TRBD2,once,TRBJ2-3,TRBV29-1,15,CSANGLAGGADTQYF,TGCAGCGCCAACGGACTAGCGGGAGGTGCAGATACGCAGTATTTT
NA,NA,TRBJ2-4,TRBV19,17,CASSRLPSYSGPGIQYF,TGTGCCAGTAGTCGATTGCCCTCATATTCAGGGCCGGGCATTCAGTACTTC
NA,NA,TRBJ2-7,TRBV30,15,CAWSVLGGGSYEQYF,TGTGCCTGGAGTGTACTCGGCGGAGGCTCCTACGAGCAGTACTTC
TRBD1,NA,TRBJ1-2,TRBV5-1,18,CASSRIGQGRNSAYGYTF,TGCGCCAGCAGCCGGATCGGACAGGGGAGAAATTCGGCCTATGGCTACACCTTC
TRBD2,NA,TRBJ2-1,TRBV11-2,15,CASSHRASGSNEQFF,TGTGCCAGCAGCCATCGGGCTAGCGGGAGCAATGAGCAGTTCTTC
NA,NA,TRBJ2-2,TRBV5-1,14,CASRGTSNTGELFF,TGCGCCAGCAGAGGGACATCAAACACCGGGGAGCTGTTTTTT
TRBD2,NA,TRBJ2-1,TRBV7-3,16,CASSPRLASSYNEQFF,TGTGCCAGCAGCCCCAGACTAGCCAGCTCCTACAATGAGCAGTTCTTC
NA,NA,TRBJ1-1,TRBV29-1,13,CSVVRHGNTEAFF,TGCAGCGTTGTGAGACACGGGAACACTGAAGCTTTCTTT
NA,once,TRBJ2-5,TRBV10-3,13,CAISGESRETQYF,TGTGCCATCAGTGGCGAAAGTAGGGAGACCCAGTACTTC
NA,NA,TRBJ2-1,TRBV28,15,CASSRTRGVYNEQFF,TGTGCCAGCAGCCGAACTAGAGGGGTTTACAATGAGCAGTTCTTC
NA,NA,TRBJ2-7,TRBV29-1,12,CSVVLGGFEQYF,TGCAGCGTTGTTTTAGGTGGTTTCGAGCAGTACTTC
NA,once,TRBJ2-7,TRBV16,12,CASSQLNYEQYF,TGTGCCAGCAGCCAATTAAACTACGAGCAGTACTTC
NA,NA,TRBJ2-1,TRBV2,13,CASNQGTYNEQFF,TGTGCCAGCAACCAGGGGACCTACAATGAGCAGTTCTTC
NA,NA,TRBJ2-7,TRBV7-9,13,CASSLASANEQYF,TGTGCCAGCAGCTTAGCGTCGGCCAACGAGCAGTACTTC
NA,few,TRBJ1-2,TRBV7-2,12,CASSREDYGYTF,TGTGCCAGCAGCCGGGAGGACTATGGCTACACCTTC
NA,NA,TRBJ1-6,TRBV6-5,14,CASSYNNRGSPLHF,TGTGCCAGCAGTTACAACAACCGGGGTTCACCCCTCCACTTT
NA,NA,TRBJ2-7,TRBV10-3,16,CAISESGGAYPYEQYF,TGTGCCATCAGTGAGTCGGGGGGCGCGTATCCCTACGAGCAGTACTTC
NA,once,TRBJ2-3,TRBV30,13,CAWKASSTDTQYF,TGTGCCTGGAAAGCGTCTAGCACAGATACGCAGTATTTT
NA,NA,TRBJ2-5,TRBV7-6,15,CASSLGSGPQETQYF,TGTGCCAGCAGCTTAGGTTCGGGGCCGCAAGAGACCCAGTACTTC
TRBD2,NA,TRBJ2-1,TRBV19,14,CASSASGRYNEQFF,TGTGCCAGTTCCGCTAGCGGGAGGTACAATGAGCAGTTCTTC
NA,NA,TRBJ2-7,TRBV27,13,CASSRTGYYEQYF,TGTGCCAGCAGCAGAACAGGTTACTACGAGCAGTACTTC